Listed below are T cell receptor beta chains from one sample, sequenced in a study of blood T cell repertoires in COVID-19. Data came from immunoSEQ multiplex PCR; TCRdb stores just in-frame clones and leaves some out. This table holds 250,000 or so clones, around 90% found once. Input material: PBMCs or T cells enriched from blood (not recorded which). These receptors were collected from a man in his forties or fifties who had been exposed to COVID-19. Both conserved end residues are part of each CDR3. D genes are given only for firm matches. Clone size is given for some rows only: seen once, a few or many times, or a class if the clone is expanded.

clone size: .
V gene: TRBV28
J gene: TRBJ2-2
D gene: .
CDR3 DNA: TGTGCCAGCCGTCAGGGAATCACCGGGGAGCTGTTTTTT
CDR3 protein: CASRQGITGELFF

clone size: .
V gene: TRBV29-1
J gene: TRBJ1-1
D gene: .
CDR3 DNA: TGCAGCGTCGCTACAGGAACCGCGAACACTGAAGCTTTCTTT
CDR3 protein: CSVATGTANTEAFF

clone size: .
V gene: TRBV9
J gene: TRBJ2-1
D gene: .
CDR3 DNA: TGTGCCAGCAGCGCCGGGGCGGGATACAATGAGCAGTTCTTC
CDR3 protein: CASSAGAGYNEQFF

clone size: .
V gene: TRBV9
J gene: TRBJ1-4
D gene: .
CDR3 DNA: TGTGCCAGCAGCCCGAGGCTGGGGGGGTCGAATGAAAAACTGTTTTTT
CDR3 protein: CASSPRLGGSNEKLFF

clone size: .
V gene: TRBV10-3
J gene: TRBJ1-2
D gene: TRBD1
CDR3 DNA: TGTGCCATAGGTCGACAGGGGATTGGTCTGGACTATGGCTACACCTTC
CDR3 protein: CAIGRQGIGLDYGYTF

clone size: .
V gene: TRBV29-1
J gene: TRBJ2-1
D gene: TRBD2
CDR3 DNA: TGCAGCGTTAGACTAGCAGCCTACAATGAGCAGTTCTTC
CDR3 protein: CSVRLAAYNEQFF

clone size: .
V gene: TRBV28
J gene: TRBJ1-5
D gene: .
CDR3 DNA: TGTGCCAGCAGTTCCAGGGCGGGCAATCAGCCCCAGCATTTT
CDR3 protein: CASSSRAGNQPQHF

clone size: .
V gene: TRBV9
J gene: TRBJ2-5
D gene: .
CDR3 DNA: TGTGCCAGCAGCGTAGGGGCCGTGGTACAAGAGACCCAGTACTTC
CDR3 protein: CASSVGAVVQETQYF

clone size: .
V gene: TRBV9
J gene: TRBJ1-3
D gene: .
CDR3 DNA: TGTGCCAGCAGCGACGACAGGTCTGGAAACACCATATATTTT
CDR3 protein: CASSDDRSGNTIYF

clone size: .
V gene: TRBV5-1
J gene: TRBJ2-1
D gene: TRBD2
CDR3 DNA: TGCGCCAGCAGCTTCCCCTTAGGCAGCGGGACGAACAATGAGCAGTTCTTC
CDR3 protein: CASSFPLGSGTNNEQFF

clone size: .
V gene: TRBV19
J gene: TRBJ1-3
D gene: TRBD1
CDR3 DNA: TGTGCCTGCCGACAGGGCGGCTCTGGAAACACCATATATTTT
CDR3 protein: CACRQGGSGNTIYF

clone size: .
V gene: TRBV5-4
J gene: TRBJ2-1
D gene: TRBD2
CDR3 DNA: TGTGCCAGCAGCTTGACTAGCGGAGAACACAATGAGCAGTTCTTC
CDR3 protein: CASSLTSGEHNEQFF

clone size: few
V gene: TRBV12-3/TRBV12-4
J gene: TRBJ1-1
D gene: .
CDR3 DNA: TGTGCCAGCAGTTGGGGCAACACTGAAGCTTTCTTT
CDR3 protein: CASSWGNTEAFF

clone size: .
V gene: TRBV4-1
J gene: TRBJ2-3
D gene: .
CDR3 DNA: TGCGCCAGCAGCCAAGTCCCGTTGGAGGTCTCTACGCAGTATTTT
CDR3 protein: CASSQVPLEVSTQYF

clone size: .
V gene: TRBV6-6
J gene: TRBJ2-1
D gene: TRBD2
CDR3 DNA: TGTGCCAGCAGTCCAGCGGGAGAAACGAGGCAGTTCTTC
CDR3 protein: CASSPAGETRQFF

clone size: .
V gene: TRBV2
J gene: TRBJ1-5
D gene: TRBD1
CDR3 DNA: TGTGCCAGCAGCGAGGACAGGTATAATCAGCCCCAGCATTTT
CDR3 protein: CASSEDRYNQPQHF

clone size: .
V gene: TRBV30
J gene: TRBJ1-2
D gene: TRBD1
CDR3 DNA: TGTGCAGGGGGCAGGGGAGGCTATGGCTACACCTTC
CDR3 protein: CAGGRGGYGYTF

clone size: .
V gene: TRBV4-2
J gene: TRBJ2-3
D gene: .
CDR3 DNA: TGTGCCAGCAGCCCGGGGACTCGAACAGATACGCAGTATTTT
CDR3 protein: CASSPGTRTDTQYF

clone size: few
V gene: TRBV9
J gene: TRBJ2-3
D gene: .
CDR3 DNA: TGTGCCAGCAGCCCGAACCGCGGGGTGTTCACAGATACGCAGTATTTT
CDR3 protein: CASSPNRGVFTDTQYF

clone size: once
V gene: TRBV9
J gene: TRBJ2-5
D gene: TRBD2
CDR3 DNA: TGTGCCAGCAGCGTAGATGTGGGCGGGAGAGAGACCCAGTACTTC
CDR3 protein: CASSVDVGGRETQYF

clone size: .
V gene: TRBV27
J gene: TRBJ1-2
D gene: .
CDR3 DNA: TGTGCCAGCAGTCAGAACCCCGCAGCGGCCTATGGCTACACCTTC
CDR3 protein: CASSQNPAAAYGYTF

clone size: .
V gene: TRBV6-4
J gene: TRBJ2-3
D gene: .
CDR3 DNA: TGTGCCAGCGCCCGGGACTTCACAGATACGCAGTATTTT
CDR3 protein: CASARDFTDTQYF

clone size: .
V gene: TRBV11-2
J gene: TRBJ1-3
D gene: TRBD1
CDR3 DNA: TGTGCCAGCAGGTCCCCGACAGGGAATCCTAACACCATATATTTT
CDR3 protein: CASRSPTGNPNTIYF

clone size: .
V gene: TRBV30
J gene: TRBJ2-7
D gene: TRBD2
CDR3 DNA: TGTGCCTGGAAGCGGGGGGGATACGAGCAGTACTTC
CDR3 protein: CAWKRGGYEQYF

clone size: .
V gene: TRBV2
J gene: TRBJ1-1
D gene: .
CDR3 DNA: TGTGCCAGCAATACAGGGCGGGACACTGAAGCTTTCTTT
CDR3 protein: CASNTGRDTEAFF

clone size: .
V gene: TRBV5-6
J gene: TRBJ2-2
D gene: .
CDR3 DNA: TGTGCCAGCAGCTTGGATCGCGGCACCGGGGAGCTGTTTTTT
CDR3 protein: CASSLDRGTGELFF

clone size: .
V gene: TRBV5-1
J gene: TRBJ2-1
D gene: TRBD2
CDR3 DNA: TGCGCCAGCAGTGCGGGGGGCCCCCCCAATGAGCAGTTCTTC
CDR3 protein: CASSAGGPPNEQFF

clone size: .
V gene: TRBV6-1
J gene: TRBJ1-1
D gene: .
CDR3 DNA: TGTGCCAGCAGTGAAGGGGGCGCTCAGAAGGTTGAAGCTTTCTTT
CDR3 protein: CASSEGGAQKVEAFF

clone size: .
V gene: TRBV5-5
J gene: TRBJ1-2
D gene: .
CDR3 DNA: TGTGCCAGCCAACGGAGCAACTATGGCTACACCTTC
CDR3 protein: CASQRSNYGYTF

clone size: .
V gene: TRBV6-5
J gene: TRBJ2-2
D gene: TRBD1
CDR3 DNA: TGTGCCAGCAGTCGGGACAGAAACACCGGGGAGCTGTTTTTT
CDR3 protein: CASSRDRNTGELFF

clone size: .
V gene: TRBV28
J gene: TRBJ1-2
D gene: .
CDR3 DNA: TGTGCCAGCAGTTTTGCGGGGACCTATGGCTACACCTTC
CDR3 protein: CASSFAGTYGYTF

clone size: .
V gene: TRBV18
J gene: TRBJ1-4
D gene: TRBD1
CDR3 DNA: TGTGCCAGCTCACGGATCAGACAGGGGAATAATGAAAAACTGTTTTTT
CDR3 protein: CASSRIRQGNNEKLFF

clone size: .
V gene: TRBV7-9
J gene: TRBJ1-1
D gene: TRBD1
CDR3 DNA: TGTGCCAGCAACCCCCGGACAGGGGGCACTGAAGCTTTCTTT
CDR3 protein: CASNPRTGGTEAFF

clone size: few
V gene: TRBV28
J gene: TRBJ1-5
D gene: TRBD1
CDR3 DNA: TGTGCCAGCAGTTCGGGACAGGGCTTCTGGCCCCAGCATTTT
CDR3 protein: CASSSGQGFWPQHF

clone size: .
V gene: TRBV6-1
J gene: TRBJ1-2
D gene: TRBD1
CDR3 DNA: TGTGCCAGCAGTGAACAGGGGGCCTATGGCTACACCTTC
CDR3 protein: CASSEQGAYGYTF

clone size: .
V gene: TRBV6-5
J gene: TRBJ2-4
D gene: TRBD1
CDR3 DNA: TGTGCCAGCAGTTGGGACAGGGGGAACATTCAGTACTTC
CDR3 protein: CASSWDRGNIQYF

clone size: .
V gene: TRBV5-1
J gene: TRBJ2-1
D gene: TRBD2
CDR3 DNA: TGCGCCAGCAGCTTGGGCGGGGGGCTCTACAATGAGCAGTTCTTC
CDR3 protein: CASSLGGGLYNEQFF

clone size: .
V gene: TRBV15
J gene: TRBJ1-4
D gene: TRBD1
CDR3 DNA: TGTGCCACCAGCAGAGTTCGTGGACAGGGGAAGGAAAAACTGTTTTTT
CDR3 protein: CATSRVRGQGKEKLFF

clone size: .
V gene: TRBV7-8
J gene: TRBJ1-5
D gene: .
CDR3 DNA: TGTGCCAGCAGCTTAGTAACAGGATACAATCAGCCCCAGCATTTT
CDR3 protein: CASSLVTGYNQPQHF

clone size: .
V gene: TRBV3-1/TRBV3-2
J gene: TRBJ1-5
D gene: TRBD1
CDR3 DNA: TGTGCCAGCAGCAGGGGACAGGGAGGGGATCAGCCCCAGCATTTT
CDR3 protein: CASSRGQGGDQPQHF

clone size: .
V gene: TRBV11-2
J gene: TRBJ2-2
D gene: TRBD1
CDR3 DNA: TGTGCCAGCAGCCCCCTCGTGACAGGGTCGCCCGGGGAGCTGTTTTTT
CDR3 protein: CASSPLVTGSPGELFF

clone size: .
V gene: TRBV5-8
J gene: TRBJ1-5
D gene: .
CDR3 DNA: TGTGCCAGCAGCTTGGCCACGGACGCGGGTAGTGCGCAGCCCCAGCATTTT
CDR3 protein: CASSLATDAGSAQPQHF

clone size: .
V gene: TRBV6-5
J gene: TRBJ2-5
D gene: TRBD1
CDR3 DNA: TGTGCCTTGGGACAGGGCACCGGAGGCGAGACCCAGTACTTC
CDR3 protein: CALGQGTGGETQYF

clone size: once
V gene: TRBV5-8
J gene: TRBJ2-3
D gene: .
CDR3 DNA: TGTGCCAGCACCCAACGGGGAGGGGGGATAGATACGCAGTATTTT
CDR3 protein: CASTQRGGGIDTQYF

clone size: .
V gene: TRBV15
J gene: TRBJ1-5
D gene: .
CDR3 DNA: TGTGCCACCAGCAGAGTCCGTACACGCTTTAATCCCCAGCCCCAGCATTTT
CDR3 protein: CATSRVRTRFNPQPQHF

clone size: .
V gene: TRBV28
J gene: TRBJ2-7
D gene: TRBD2
CDR3 DNA: TGTGCCAGCAACCACCACGGGGGGAGATACGAGCAGTACTTC
CDR3 protein: CASNHHGGRYEQYF

clone size: .
V gene: TRBV27
J gene: TRBJ1-4
D gene: TRBD1
CDR3 DNA: TGTGCCAGCAGTTTTGCAGGGGGCGGTGAAAAACTGTTTTTT
CDR3 protein: CASSFAGGGEKLFF

clone size: .
V gene: TRBV10-3
J gene: TRBJ1-5
D gene: .
CDR3 DNA: TGTGCCACCTCGACAGGTTATAGCAATCAGCCCCAGCATTTT
CDR3 protein: CATSTGYSNQPQHF

clone size: .
V gene: TRBV19
J gene: TRBJ2-5
D gene: .
CDR3 DNA: TGTGCCAGTAGTATGACCAGGAAGACCCAGTACTTC
CDR3 protein: CASSMTRKTQYF

clone size: .
V gene: TRBV5-5
J gene: TRBJ1-3
D gene: .
CDR3 DNA: TGTGCCAGCAGCCGTCCTGCTGGAAACACCATATATTTT
CDR3 protein: CASSRPAGNTIYF

clone size: few
V gene: TRBV5-1
J gene: TRBJ1-6
D gene: .
CDR3 DNA: TGCGCCAGCAGCTTGGGGGCCCTACGTTCACCCCTCCACTTT
CDR3 protein: CASSLGALRSPLHF

clone size: .
V gene: TRBV7-3
J gene: TRBJ2-1
D gene: TRBD2
CDR3 DNA: TGTGCCAGCGGATCCGGACTAGCAAATGAGCAGTTCTTC
CDR3 protein: CASGSGLANEQFF

clone size: once
V gene: TRBV14
J gene: TRBJ1-1
D gene: .
CDR3 DNA: TGTGCCAGCAGCCAAGCCCCCCAGGATTACACTGAAGCTTTCTTT
CDR3 protein: CASSQAPQDYTEAFF